The rows below give T cell receptor beta chains drawn from one sample of a study of radiation and T cells in renal cell carcinoma. Libraries were prepared by immunoSEQ multiplex PCR; TCRdb keeps only in-frame clonotypes and omits some of them. The sample shows tens of thousands of clones, around 78% of them seen only once. The source material was blood, sampled from a patient whose treatment included radiotherapy and nephrectomy. These receptors were taken from a man between 60 and 75 years old with renal cell carcinoma. Both conserved end residues are part of each CDR3. A D gene is named only where the DNA matches it firmly. Size values are once, few and many counts, or a class for expanded clones, and some rows have none.

NA,TRBJ2-2,TRBV9,NA,CASSVRLVDTGELFF,TGTGCCAGCAGCGTAAGACTAGTAGACACCGGGGAGCTGTTTTTT
TRBD1,TRBJ1-1,TRBV10-3,NA,CAISEAYTGGGEAFF,TGTGCCATCAGTGAGGCCTACACAGGGGGCGGTGAAGCTTTCTTT
NA,TRBJ1-1,TRBV23-1,NA,CASSQIPPRPKGLTEAFF,TGCGCCAGCAGTCAAATCCCCCCGAGGCCGAAGGGTCTGACTGAAGCTTTCTTT
NA,TRBJ2-3,TRBV9,NA,CASSVLSGHSADTQYF,TGTGCCAGCAGCGTCCTCTCTGGACACTCAGCGGATACGCAGTATTTT
NA,TRBJ2-7,TRBV4-3,few,CASSQASGSSYEQYF,TGCGCCAGCAGCCAAGCTTCAGGGAGCTCCTACGAGCAGTACTTC
NA,TRBJ2-3,TRBV4-3,few,CASSPYRTASTDTQYF,TGCGCCAGCAGCCCCTATCGGACAGCTAGCACAGATACGCAGTATTTT
TRBD1,TRBJ1-1,TRBV9,NA,CASSARDRMNTEAFF,TGTGCCAGCAGCGCCCGGGACAGAATGAACACTGAAGCTTTCTTT
TRBD2,TRBJ2-3,TRBV10-2,NA,CASSSGVSGGTDTQYF,TGCGCCAGCAGTAGCGGGGTCAGCGGAGGCACAGATACGCAGTATTTT
TRBD2,TRBJ2-1,TRBV11-2,NA,CASSLNFGGSSYNEQFF,TGTGCCAGCAGCTTAAATTTCGGGGGGAGCTCCTACAATGAGCAGTTCTTC
NA,TRBJ1-1,TRBV19,NA,CATGAQGSGTEAFF,TGTGCCACCGGCGCGCAGGGGTCGGGCACTGAAGCTTTCTTT
NA,TRBJ1-1,TRBV6-6,NA,CASSGQQVNTEAFF,TGTGCCAGCAGTGGACAGCAGGTGAACACTGAAGCTTTCTTT
TRBD1,TRBJ1-3,TRBV7-6,NA,CASSFTGGPSSGNTIYF,TGTGCCAGCAGCTTCACAGGGGGCCCTAGCTCTGGAAACACCATATATTTT